The 20 T cell receptor beta chains listed next were all sequenced from one sample in a study of technical replicates of blood from several donors listed by TCRdb under 2017. Library generation was performed with the immunoSEQ multiplex PCR assay. TCRdb carries this immuneACCESS record with in-frame sequences only. Its versions omit some clonotypes, under half of them owing to an unresolved V gene in the studies checked, with the rest unexplained. A total of over 85,000 clones appear in this sample, approximately 95% of them only once. Around 0.33% of the sample comes from the top ten. Source material: T cells isolated from PBMCs. Source of these receptors: a human donor in good health.

V and J are TRBV6-5 and TRBJ2-5, with 12 bases fitting TRBD2. Germline CDR1 is MNHEY and CDR2 is SVGAGI. CDR3 length equals 14 residues. V was pared by 5 bases and J by 5 bases, with 3 bases of the junction left unmatched. In nucleotides, the CDR3 is TGTGCCAGCAGTGGGACTAGCGGGTGGGAGACCCAGTACTTC. It codes for CASSGTSGWETQYF.

The rearrangement joins TRBV27 to TRBJ2-2; no clear D gene. V dropped 1 base and J dropped 1 base, with 7 bases sitting between them. CDR1 and CDR2 from the germline V gene are MNHEY and SMNVEV (reference sequence). This CDR3 has 15 residues. The CDR3 DNA sequence: TGTGCCAGCAGTTTATGGGCCGGGAACACCGGGGAGCTGTTTTTT. Amino acids: CASSLWAGNTGELFF.

This chain links TRBV28 with TRBJ1-5; no reliable D call. Per germline, CDR1 MDHEN and CDR2 SYDVKM. The CDR3 length is 12 residues. The V and J ends lost 1 base and 7 bases respectively, with 5 bases between them. The CDR3 nucleotides read TGTGCCAGCAGTTTATCGGGGCAGCCCCAGCATTTT. This codes for CASSLSGQPQHF.

The genes are TRBV27 and TRBJ1-5; D not certain. The CDR3 has 13 residues. Per germline, CDR1 MNHEY and CDR2 SMNVEV (reference sequence). The V end lost 8 bases, the J end lost 9 bases, and 17 bases lay between the germline ends. The CDR3 loop reads CASPTFQVRPQHF. The DNA for the CDR3 is TGTGCCAGCCCGACCTTCCAGGTGAGGCCCCAGCATTTT.

The chain recombines TRBV29-1 with TRBJ1-1; weak D call: TRBD1 (6 bases). Trimming pared 7 bases from V and 11 bases from J, leaving 17 bases between. Germline CDR1 SQVTM, CDR2 ANQGSEA. This CDR3 has 11 residues. CDR3 DNA sequence: TGCAGCGCCCCGGGACAAGTTGGCGCTTTCTTT. This codes for CSAPGQVGAFF.

The chain employs TRBV18 and TRBJ2-2; D gene ambiguous. Germline CDR1 is KGHSH and CDR2 is LQKENI. The CDR3 spans 12 residues. Between the trimmed V and J ends, which lost 6 bases and 5 bases, there was a span of 7 bases. This CDR3 is CASSSLTGELFF. The CDR3 nucleotides are TGTGCCAGCTCCTCTCTAACCGGGGAGCTGTTTTTT.

This sequence joins TRBV29-1 and TRBJ2-1, with 14 bases identical to TRBD2. The CDR3 runs to 16 residues. Germline CDR1 SQVTM, CDR2 ANQGSEA. V lost 7 bases and J lost 3; bases outside the gene matches: 8. CDR3 in DNA: TGCAGCGGTGGGACTAGCGGGAGAGGCCACTACAATGAGCAGTTCTTC. It codes for CSGGTSGRGHYNEQFF.

This chain connects TRBV7-9 to TRBJ2-3; D is ambiguous. Trimming shortened V by 6 bases and J by 5 bases, and 12 bases separated the two germline ends. CDR1 SEHNR and CDR2 FQNEAQ come from the germline V gene (reference sequence). This CDR3 spans 13 amino acids. Here the CDR3 reads CASSPPELDTQYF. The DNA for the CDR3 is TGTGCCAGCAGTCCCCCGGAGTTAGATACGCAGTATTTT.

The chain links TRBV6-6 to TRBJ2-1, with 9 bases fitting TRBD2. V shed 6 bases and J 7 bases; nucleotides not matched to a gene: 4. This CDR3 spans 13 amino acids. The germline V gene has CDR1 MNHNY and CDR2 SVGAGI (reference sequence). CDR3 sequence: CASRREGGNEQFF. The CDR3 DNA reads as TGTGCCAGCAGGCGGGAGGGCGGGAATGAGCAGTTCTTC.

The rearrangement links TRBV7-9 to TRBJ2-3; tentative D call: TRBD2 (6 bases). The V and J ends lost 2 bases and 3 bases respectively, with 12 bases between them. Germline lookup yields CDR1 SEHNR and CDR2 FQNEAQ (reference sequence). This CDR3 is built from 15 residues. CDR3 nucleotides: TGTGCCAGCAGCTTAAACGCAGGGAGGACAGATACGCAGTATTTT. Its translation: CASSLNAGRTDTQYF. Full variable domain (rest looked up from reference TRBV7-9 and TRBJ2-3): DTGVSQNPRHKITKRGQNVTFRCDPISEHNRLYWYRQTLGQGPEFLTYFQNEAQLEKSRLLSDRFSAERPKGSFSTLEIQRTEQGDSAMYLCASSLNAGRTDTQYFGPGTRLTVL.

The chain combines TRBV5-1 with TRBJ2-1; 13 bases are a match to TRBD2. Per germline, CDR1 SGHRS and CDR2 YFSETQ. The CDR3 is made up of 15 amino acids. Unmatched junction bases numbered 4, after V lost 4 bases and J lost 6 bases. Written as DNA, the CDR3 is TGCGCCAGCAGCGGGGGACTAGCGGGAATCAATGAGCAGTTCTTC. As protein: CASSGGLAGINEQFF.

This chain joins TRBV19 and TRBJ2-1; D might be TRBD2 (7 bases). The CDR3 totals 16 residues. V lost 1 base and J 1 base, leaving 11 bases between the germline ends. Germline CDR1 LNHDA, CDR2 SQIVND (reference sequence). The CDR3 here is CASSIGGGLSYNEQFF. In DNA, the CDR3 is TGTGCCAGTAGTATAGGGGGGGGGCTTTCCTACAATGAGCAGTTCTTC.

This chain uses TRBV19 with TRBJ2-3, with TRBD2 identical over 7 bases. V dropped 7 bases and J dropped 6; count of bases not matched to a gene: 10. CDR1 and CDR2 (germline): LNHDA, SQIVND (reference sequence). This CDR3 has 14 residues. The CDR3 reads CASMSGRAPDTQYF. The CDR3 coding sequence is TGTGCCAGTATGAGTGGGAGGGCCCCTGATACGCAGTATTTT.

The chain combines TRBV6-6 with TRBJ2-7, with D maybe TRBD2 (5 bases). The CDR3 sequence is 15 residues long. From germline, CDR1 is MNHNY and CDR2 SVGAGI (reference sequence). Trimming pared 4 bases from V and 3 bases from J, leaving 16 bases between. In DNA form, the CDR3 reads TGTGCCAGCAGTTTTCAGGAGGAGGTGGACTACGAGCAGTACTTC. Translated, it gives CASSFQEEVDYEQYF.

V gene TRBV12-5 combines with J gene TRBJ1-1, with 7 positions matching TRBD1. Trimming cost V 1 base and J 6 bases; bases outside gene matches: 11. The CDR3 runs to 16 residues. Germline V CDR1 and CDR2: LGHNT, FRNRAP. The CDR3 here is CASGLGRGDLLAEAFF. The CDR3 DNA reads as TGTGCTAGTGGTTTGGGCAGGGGGGATTTGTTGGCTGAAGCTTTCTTT.

This chain joins TRBV11-3 and TRBJ2-7; 7 nucleotides agree with TRBD2. The CDR3 is made up of 15 amino acids. In germline, CDR1 is SGHNT, CDR2 YENEEA. V lost 0 bases to trimming and J lost 0 bases; unmatched junction nucleotides: 2. The CDR3 DNA is TGTGCCAGCAGCTTAGACCTAGCGGACTCCTACGAGCAGTACTTC. This encodes CASSLDLADSYEQYF.

The rearrangement links TRBV5-1 to TRBJ2-3, with 10 bases aligning to TRBD2. Germline values: CDR1 SGHRS, CDR2 YFSETQ. With 1 base clipped from V and 5 bases from J, the junction kept 4 bases outside the gene matches. The length of the CDR3 is 15 residues. This chain's CDR3 is CASSLLAGELDTQYF. Written as DNA, the CDR3 is TGCGCCAGCAGCTTGCTAGCGGGGGAGCTAGATACGCAGTATTTT.

V gene TRBV14 combines with J gene TRBJ2-2, with D perhaps TRBD2 (5 bases). Germline values: CDR1 SGHDN, CDR2 FVKESK. Trimming cost V 1 base and J 7 bases, with 7 bases left between them. CDR3 length: 13 amino acids. CDR3 in amino acids: CASSQGGFGELFF. The CDR3 DNA follows: TGTGCCAGCAGCCAAGGAGGGTTCGGGGAGCTGTTTTTT.

The V gene is TRBV6-1, the J gene TRBJ1-6, with D unclear. The ends were cut back, 10 bases at V and 0 bases at J, with 7 bases in the middle. The germline V gene has CDR1 MNHNS and CDR2 SASEGT. This CDR3 contains 13 residues. CDR3 sequence: CATISSYNSPLHF. CDR3 nucleotide sequence: TGTGCCACAATCAGCTCCTATAATTCACCCCTCCACTTT.

This sequence joins TRBV27 and TRBJ1-1; 7 nucleotides agree with TRBD1. CDR1 and CDR2 (germline): MNHEY, SMNVEV (reference sequence). There are 14 residues in the CDR3. The J segment lost 1 base and the V segment lost 3 bases, leaving 2 bases of the junction unmatched. The CDR3 bases are TGTGCCAGCAGTTTCCACAGGGGGAACACTGAAGCTTTCTTT. It encodes CASSFHRGNTEAFF.